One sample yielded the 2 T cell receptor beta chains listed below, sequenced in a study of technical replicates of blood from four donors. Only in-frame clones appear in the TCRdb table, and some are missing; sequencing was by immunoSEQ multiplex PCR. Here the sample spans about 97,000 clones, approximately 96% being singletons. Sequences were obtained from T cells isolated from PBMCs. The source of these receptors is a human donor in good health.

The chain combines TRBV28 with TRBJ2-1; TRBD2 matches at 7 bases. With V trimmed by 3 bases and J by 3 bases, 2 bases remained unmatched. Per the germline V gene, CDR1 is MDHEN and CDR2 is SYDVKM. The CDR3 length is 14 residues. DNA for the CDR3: TGTGCCAGCAGTTTGAGGACTAGCTACAATGAGCAGTTCTTC. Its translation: CASSLRTSYNEQFF.

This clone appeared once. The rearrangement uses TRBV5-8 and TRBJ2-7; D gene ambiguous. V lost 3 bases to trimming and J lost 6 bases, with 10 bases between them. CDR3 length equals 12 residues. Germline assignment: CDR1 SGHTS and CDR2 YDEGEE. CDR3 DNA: TGTGCCAGCAGCTCGCTCGGTGGCGAGCAGTACTTC. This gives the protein CASSSLGGEQYF.